This T cell receptor (beta chain) was recovered during a study of blood T cells in healthy people across ages (dated by TCRdb to 2015 to 2017). Background on the whole study: In model experiments, template switching captured about one uniquely barcoded TCR beta cDNA molecule for every two T cells. To avoid experimental bias, donors of different ages were spread randomly across the sequencing lanes. The study measured age-related changes in TCR beta repertoire diversity using deep sequencing normalized with unique cDNA molecular identifiers. For two donors (one aged 18 to 29 and one aged 80 or older), the study analyzed two additional independent replicas of 1 million unique cDNA reads from the same blood draw. The donors were divided into four age groups: young (average approximately 17 years), middle-aged (over 35), aged (approximately 62) and long-lived (nearly 85). General conclusions and limits of the study: As age increased, observed TCR beta diversity per million T cells dropped in a roughly linear way, and a significant reduction was already evident by age approximately 40. Observed TCR beta diversity correlated strongly with the percentage of naive T cells measured by flow cytometry. Compared with the aged group, the long-lived group had more naive CD4+ T cells, fewer expanded clones and increased TCR diversity, a pattern suggesting age selection. The CMV infection status of donors was not known, potentially confounding age-related changes in expanded clonotypes. Because profiling used bulk unsorted PBMCs, naive and antigen-experienced compartments could not be compared conclusively. Total diversity estimates from one million sequenced T cells were considered lower bounds and underestimates.

The library was generated by 5' RACE. This sample was sequenced with an Illumina HiSeq 2500. The second PCR ran for about 6 to 11 cycles and used a J-beta primer mix along with a sample-barcoded 5' primer. A unique molecular identifier was introduced onto each TCR beta cDNA molecule by a template-switch 5' adaptor carrying 12 random nucleotides. Each sample yielded at least 2.5 million CDR3-containing paired-end reads. First-strand cDNA was synthesized from all RNA with the Mint cDNA synthesis kit, primed by a TRBC-specific oligonucleotide. Following uracil-DNA glycosylase treatment, a first 18-cycle PCR with universal primers M1SS and BC2_uni_R was performed on all cDNA. The original pipeline was this. Each sample was normalized by randomly selecting 1 million high-quality reads, each carrying a distinct molecular identifier. Reads with shared molecular identifiers were discarded instead of being binned into consensus sequences. MiTCR, run with a Q25 quality threshold and the strictest error-elimination algorithm, handled CDR3 identification, clonotype clustering and error correction. Lower-bound total TCR beta diversity was estimated with a nonparametric unseen species model using Euler transformation. Through fastp at Q25 and MiXCR, TCRdb rebuilt clones from the public reads, retaining in-frame beta chains. Rows are unified per CDR3 protein, each entry keeping the most common DNA and genes. The authors' filters were not applied to this entry. Counted in this sample were about 730,000 distinct CDR3 sequences; roughly 43% of them appeared once. 20% of the sample goes to the ten largest clones.

Systemically healthy Caucasian individuals from Russia, about 38 in total and aged about 6 to 95 years, were included as donors. Approximately 10 milliliters of peripheral blood were collected from each donor into EDTA-treated Vacutainer tubes. Ficoll-Paque density-gradient centrifugation was used to isolate PBMCs, with at least 7 million per sample. Trizol reagent was used to extract total RNA from PBMCs, with at least 5 micrograms per sample. Naive CD45RAhigh/CD27high T cell percentages were measured by flow cytometry on a PBMC aliquot from every donor. Based on the germline V gene, the CDR1 and CDR2 sequences are MDHEN and SYDVKM. The CDR3 has 13 amino acids, counting the end cysteine and phenylalanine. Solely the CDR3 DNA is kept, with 39 bases framed from the first base. V is clipped by 8 bases and J by 3 bases, and the sequence between their germline boundaries is 14 bases long. As regards this clonotype: It lacks a known antigen. Base-call qualities are not available, and no considerably larger clone is one nucleotide away.

The sequencing input was blood. This receptor chain uses TRBV28 and TRBJ2-7, with the D assignment possibly TRBD1 or TRBD2, given 5 matching bases for each. The TCR comes from a woman in her sixties or seventies in good health. The nucleotides read TGTGCCAGCTTTCAGGGCAGCGGCTACGAGCAGTACTTC. It translates as CASFQGSGYEQYF.